This T cell receptor beta chain is drawn from a study of early T cells in non-severe SARS-CoV-2 infection. Study-level points and caveats: Anti-spike CD8 responses were favored in VDJdb matching, and private and CD4 specificities were missed.

Each cDNA molecule carried a unique molecular identifier. In TCRdb, the 5' RACE reads were re-called with MiXCR into one record per CDR3 protein. The sample has around 80,000 distinct CDR3 sequences, roughly a tenth seen once. This clonotype was observed a handful of times. The antigen remains unidentified. Trimming took 3 bases from V and 2 from J; bases not matched to a gene: 5. The CDR3 loop spans 17 amino acids. Germline-derived CDR1 and CDR2 are MNHEY and SVGAGI. The specimen was whole blood, collected at baseline. The rearrangement uses TRBV6-5 and TRBJ1-3; 12 nucleotides match TRBD1. This sequence originates from an adult who was a healthcare worker with PCR-confirmed SARS-CoV-2 infection or an uninfected control (not recorded which). For the CDR3, the DNA is TGTGCCAGCAGTTATTCGTGGGACAGGGGGCCTGGAAACACCATATATTTT. This sequence encodes CASSYSWDRGPGNTIYF.